The present T cell receptor beta chain was sequenced within a study of OX40 agonist ivuxolimab in advanced cancers. As for the study in general: The study gave patients intravenous ivuxolimab at 0.01 to 10 mg/kg every 2 weeks. Mean age roughly 65 years, range roughly 20 to 85; about 85% male. Study findings and constraints: Relative to CD4+ cells, CD8+ T cells on average had more expanded clones.

Comments on this clone: Its specificity is not known.

Any history of autoimmune disease or systemic immunosuppression disqualified patients. The repertoire was sequenced with immunoSEQ multiplex PCR; TCRdb's copy has only in-frame clones and lacks some. The table lists about 26,000 clones, almost 90% of them singletons. This receptor was obtained from an adult with an advanced solid tumor such as melanoma, head and neck, liver or kidney cancer. The sample in question was CD4+ or CD8+ T cells sorted from blood, obtained in a trial of the OX40 agonist ivuxolimab.

Written as DNA, the CDR3 is TGCGCCAGCAGCTACATGGGAACAGGGGGCGACACCGGGGAGCTGTTTTTT. Residues: CASSYMGTGGDTGELFF. V is TRBV5-1 and J is TRBJ2-2; 9 nucleotides line up with TRBD1. The V and J ends lost 3 bases and 3 bases, in that order; junction bases with no gene match: 9. The CDR3 has 17 residues. Germline-derived CDR1 and CDR2 are SGHRS and YFSETQ.